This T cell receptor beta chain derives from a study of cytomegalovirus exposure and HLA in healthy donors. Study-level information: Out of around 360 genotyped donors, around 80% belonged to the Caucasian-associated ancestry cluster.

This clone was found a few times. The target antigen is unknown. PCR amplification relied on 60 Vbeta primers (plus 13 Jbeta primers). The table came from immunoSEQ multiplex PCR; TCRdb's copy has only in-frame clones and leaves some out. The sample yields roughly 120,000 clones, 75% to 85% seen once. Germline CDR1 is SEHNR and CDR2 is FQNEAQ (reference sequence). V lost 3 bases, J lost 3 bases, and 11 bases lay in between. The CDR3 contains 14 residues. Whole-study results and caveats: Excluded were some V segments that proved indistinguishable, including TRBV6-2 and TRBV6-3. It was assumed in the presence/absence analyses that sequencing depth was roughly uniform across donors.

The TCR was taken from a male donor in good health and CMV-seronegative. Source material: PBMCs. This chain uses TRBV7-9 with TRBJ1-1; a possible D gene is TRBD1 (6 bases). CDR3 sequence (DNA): TGTGCCAGCAGCTTTATGTCAGGGGACACTGAAGCTTTCTTT. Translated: CASSFMSGDTEAFF.